The entry below describes one TCR beta chain. Enrollment of patients from Seattle took place during active infection, with longitudinal follow-up. These data come from a study of blood T cell repertoires in COVID-19. The overall study: Whether acute or convalescent, the COVID-19 samples came from the United States, Italy and Spain.

In the study's own analysis: Amplified reference gene primers provided the basis for estimating nucleated cell counts. The assay was immunoSEQ multiplex PCR, and TCRdb's table has in-frame clones only and misses some. For V, J and clone size, that table is used; D and trimming come from the DNA. Altogether roughly 340,000 clones are present, roughly nine tenths being singletons, with the ten largest covering 3%. From germline, CDR1 is MGHRA and CDR2 YSYEKL. Trimming pared 0 bases from V and 7 bases from J, leaving 13 bases between. The CDR3 consists of 14 residues. This receptor was taken from a woman aged 25 to 39 with COVID-19, enrolled during active disease. The rearrangement uses TRBV4-1 and TRBJ2-7, with a possible D match to TRBD1 (6 bases). The source material was peripheral blood. This CDR3 reads CASSQDRGEREQYF. The CDR3 bases are TGCGCCAGCAGCCAAGACAGGGGTGAGAGGGAGCAGTACTTC.